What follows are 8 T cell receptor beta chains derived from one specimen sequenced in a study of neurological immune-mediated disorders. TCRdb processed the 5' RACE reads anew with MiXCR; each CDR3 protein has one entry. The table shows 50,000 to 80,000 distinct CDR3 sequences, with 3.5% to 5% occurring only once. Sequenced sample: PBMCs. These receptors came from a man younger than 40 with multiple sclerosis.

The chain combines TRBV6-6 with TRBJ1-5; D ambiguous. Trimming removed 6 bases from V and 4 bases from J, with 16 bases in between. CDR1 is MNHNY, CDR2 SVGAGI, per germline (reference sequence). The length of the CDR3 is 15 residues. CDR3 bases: TGTGCCAGCAGCACCCGGACCGCGTTGAATCAGCCCCAGCATTTT. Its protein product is CASSTRTALNQPQHF.

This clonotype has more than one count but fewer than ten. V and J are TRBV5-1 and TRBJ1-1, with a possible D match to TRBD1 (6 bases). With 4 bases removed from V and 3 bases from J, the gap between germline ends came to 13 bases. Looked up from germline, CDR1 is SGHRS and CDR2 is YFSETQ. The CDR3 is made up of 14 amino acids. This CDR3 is CASSAIKGDTEAFF. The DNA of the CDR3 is TGCGCCAGCAGCGCGATAAAGGGGGACACTGAAGCTTTCTTT.

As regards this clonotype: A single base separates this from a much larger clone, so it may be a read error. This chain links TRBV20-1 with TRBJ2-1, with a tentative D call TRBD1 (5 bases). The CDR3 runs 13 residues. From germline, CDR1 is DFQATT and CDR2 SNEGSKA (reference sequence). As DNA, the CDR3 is TGCAGTGCTCCCCCGACAGCCACCAATGAGCGGTTCTTC. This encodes CSAPPTATNERFF.

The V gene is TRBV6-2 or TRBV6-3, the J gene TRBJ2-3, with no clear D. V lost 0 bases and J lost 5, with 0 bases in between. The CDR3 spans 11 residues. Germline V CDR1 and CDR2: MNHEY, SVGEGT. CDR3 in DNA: TGTGCCAGCAGTTACTCAGATACGCAGTATTTT. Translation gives CASSYSDTQYF.

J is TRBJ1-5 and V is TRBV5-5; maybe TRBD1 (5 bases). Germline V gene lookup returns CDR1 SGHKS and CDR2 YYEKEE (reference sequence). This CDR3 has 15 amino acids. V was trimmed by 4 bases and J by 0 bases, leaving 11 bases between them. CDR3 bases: TGTGCCAGCAGCGGGACGGGTCATAGCAATCAGCCCCAGCATTTT. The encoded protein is CASSGTGHSNQPQHF.

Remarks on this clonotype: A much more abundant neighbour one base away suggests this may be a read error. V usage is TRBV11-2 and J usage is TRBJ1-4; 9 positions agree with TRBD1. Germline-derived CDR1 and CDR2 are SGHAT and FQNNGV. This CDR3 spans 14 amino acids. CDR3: CASSPGTGRENLFF. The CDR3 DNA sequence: TGTGCCAGCAGCCCCGGGACAGGGAGAGAAAACCTGTTTTTT.

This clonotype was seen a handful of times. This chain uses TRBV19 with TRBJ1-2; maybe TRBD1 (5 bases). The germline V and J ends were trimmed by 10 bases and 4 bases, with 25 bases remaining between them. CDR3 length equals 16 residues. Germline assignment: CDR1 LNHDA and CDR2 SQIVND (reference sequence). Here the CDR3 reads CATRNPGGLLLYGYTF. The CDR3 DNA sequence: TGTGCCACCAGGAACCCGGGGGGACTTCTACTCTATGGCTACACCTTC.

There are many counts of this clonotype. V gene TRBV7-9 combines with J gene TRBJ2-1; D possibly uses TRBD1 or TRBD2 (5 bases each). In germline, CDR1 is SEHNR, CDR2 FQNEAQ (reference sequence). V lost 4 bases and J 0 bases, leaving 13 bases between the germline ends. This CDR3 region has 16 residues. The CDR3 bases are TGTGCCAGCAGCTACGGGGCCCGGAGCTCCTACAATGAGCAGTTCTTC. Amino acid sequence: CASSYGARSSYNEQFF.